This T cell receptor beta chain was observed in a study of blood T cell repertoires in COVID-19. On the study more broadly: Specimens from acute and convalescent COVID-19 originated in the United States, Italy and Spain.

V lost 4 bases to trimming and J lost 4 bases, with 7 bases between them. The length of the CDR3 is 12 residues. Germline loops: CDR1 SGHTA, CDR2 FQGNSA. Exposed participants came across a COVID-19 case within 2 weeks before study entry. Repertoires were generated with immunoSEQ multiplex PCR, while TCRdb's copy carries only in-frame clones and drops some. The sample has some 320,000 clones, roughly 90% seen once. This chain links TRBV7-2 with TRBJ2-5; tentatively, D is TRBD2 (5 bases). The TCR comes from a woman aged 25 to 39 who had been exposed to COVID-19. Sequenced sample: PBMCs or T cells enriched from blood (not recorded which). For the CDR3, the DNA is TGTGCCAGCAGCTCCGAGGGAGAGACCCAGTACTTC. Its protein product is CASSSEGETQYF. The whole variable domain, filled in from reference TRBV7-2 and TRBJ2-5, reads GAGVSQSPSNKVTEKGKDVELRCDPISGHTALYWYRQSLGQGLEFLIYFQGNSAPDKSGLPSDRFSAERTGGSVSTLTIQRTQQEDSAVYLCASSSEGETQYFGPGTRLLVL.